This TCR beta chain derives from a study of OX40 agonist ivuxolimab in advanced cancers. Turning to the overall study: The costimulatory receptor OX40 (CD134) was targeted by ivuxolimab, a fully human IgG2 agonistic monoclonal antibody. Peripheral TCRbeta sequencing aimed to test whether ivuxolimab altered TCR sequence diversity and caused clonal T-cell expansion. Partial responses occurred in three dose-escalation patients, of whom one had hepatocellular carcinoma and two had cutaneous melanoma. Among the 52 dose-escalation patients, about 20 had hepatocellular carcinoma, roughly 15 melanoma, 9 renal cell carcinoma and 9 head and neck cancer. The paper reports the monotherapy dose-escalation portion (N of about 51 patients) of the phase I ivuxolimab trial. Intravenous ivuxolimab was administered to patients every 2 weeks at six dose levels: 0.01, 0.1, 0.3, 1.5, 3 and 10 mg/kg. In the dose-escalation cohort, 65% to 85% of patients were male, and the mean age was around 65 years with a range of about 20 to 90. Patients were allowed to have had prior anti-PD-1, anti-PD-L1 or anti-CTLA-4 therapy, and roughly 40% of the dose-escalation patients had been treated with checkpoint inhibitors.

For sequencing of the TCRbeta CDR3 region, genomic DNA was extracted from the sorted cells. TCRbeta CDR3 regions were sequenced using the immunoSEQ Assay. Imported from immuneACCESS, the table was reduced by TCRdb to in-frame sequences with V and J called. These copies leave out some clones; in studies compared against another copy, an unresolved V gene accounts for under half, and the cause of the remainder is not known. Counted in this sample were approximately 18,000 clones; 82% of them appeared once. The ten top clones hold under 2.5% of the sample. Points the paper makes about the study in general: Antigen specificity was not determined for the clonally expanded peripheral T cells. After ivuxolimab, more expanded clones were found on average in CD8+ T cells than in CD4+ T cells. At doses of 0.1 to 3.0 mg/kg, clonal expansion of both CD4+ and CD8+ blood T cells was observed from baseline to week 6. In partial responders in the 0.1-3.0 mg/kg groups, normalized peripheral clonal expansion was found to be among the lowest, especially among CD8+ T cells. Low levels of normalized T-cell clonal expansion were also seen in some patients who did not respond.

Its CDR3 holds 15 amino acids, cysteine through phenylalanine. The only DNA kept is the CDR3, 45 bases in frame from the first base. Trimming costs V 5 bases and J 2 bases, and their ends lie 15 bases apart. The germline V gene supplies CDR1 MRHNA and CDR2 SNTAGT. The trial excluded patients who had a history of autoimmune disease or were on systemic immunosuppression. Peripheral blood for TCR sequencing was collected from all dose cohorts at baseline, on cycle 4 day 1, and on cycle 7 day 1. Samples were obtained from an open-label, multicenter, first-in-human phase I dose-escalation trial of ivuxolimab. Adults with locally advanced or metastatic head and neck squamous cell, hepatocellular, melanoma or renal cell carcinoma were enrolled in the trial. Before TCR sequencing, CD4+ T cells and CD8+ T cells from peripheral blood were sorted into separate populations. This clone was counted a few times. The clone's antigen remains unknown. Base-call qualities are not available, and no considerably larger clone is one nucleotide away.

The clonotype originates from an adult with an advanced solid tumor such as melanoma, head and neck, liver or kidney cancer. Recombination linked TRBV6-4 to TRBJ1-1; the D gene is perhaps TRBD1, from 6 matching bases. The sequences come from CD4+ or CD8+ T cells sorted from blood, collected in a trial of the OX40 agonist ivuxolimab. The CDR3 has the sequence CASSPSGAFNTEAFF. The DNA sequence is given as TGTGCCAGCAGTCCCTCGGGGGCTTTCAACACTGAAGCTTTCTTT.